Below, 12 T cell receptor beta chains from the same sample are listed, as sequenced in a study of blood T cell repertoires in COVID-19. The data were produced by immunoSEQ multiplex PCR, yet TCRdb's version contains in-frame clones alone and is incomplete. The sample lists over 30,000 clones, just under 80% seen once, with about 40% in the top ten. The sequenced sample consisted of peripheral blood. These receptors originate from a man older than 75 with active or convalescent COVID-19.

This clone was picked up a small number of times. The gene calls are TRBV10-3 and TRBJ1-1; possible D gene TRBD1, 5 bases. The germline V gene has CDR1 ENHRY and CDR2 SYGVKD. CDR3 length equals 14 residues. V was clipped by 3 bases and J by 3 bases, with 11 bases between them. CDR3 in amino acids: CAISDMGLDTEAFF. CDR3 DNA sequence: TGTGCCATCAGTGATATGGGGCTGGACACTGAAGCTTTCTTT.

V gene TRBV6-2 or TRBV6-3 combines with J gene TRBJ2-1, with TRBD1 identical over 8 bases. The CDR3 contains 17 residues. The J segment lost 8 bases and the V segment lost 0 bases, leaving 12 bases of the junction unmatched. Germline V gives CDR1 MNHEY, CDR2 SVGEGT. The CDR3 sequence: CASSYSMEDRGGDEQFF. DNA of the CDR3: TGTGCCAGCAGTTACTCGATGGAAGACAGGGGAGGCGATGAGCAGTTCTTC.

This chain uses TRBV2 with TRBJ1-6; 9 nucleotides match TRBD1. J was trimmed by 7 bases and V by 4 bases; bases with no gene match: 2. Germline CDR1 reads SNHLY; CDR2 reads FYNNEI. The CDR3 loop spans 14 amino acids. CDR3 protein: CASSAGQGNSPLHF. CDR3 nucleotides: TGTGCCAGCAGTGCTGGACAGGGGAATTCACCCCTCCACTTT.

The rearrangement links TRBV29-1 to TRBJ1-2; D gene unclear. Trimming pared 6 bases from V and 4 bases from J, leaving 12 bases between. This CDR3 has 12 amino acids. CDR1 SQVTM and CDR2 ANQGSEA come from the germline V gene. CDR3 sequence reads: CSVAAGVYGYTF. CDR3 coding DNA: TGCAGCGTCGCTGCCGGAGTCTATGGCTACACCTTC.

J is TRBJ2-5 and V is TRBV2, with a possible D match to TRBD1 (5 bases). From germline, CDR1 is SNHLY and CDR2 FYNNEI. This CDR3 spans 16 amino acids. V was cut by 4 bases and J by 4 bases, with 19 bases left in between. In DNA form, the CDR3 reads TGTGCCAGCAGTGGCCCGCTGGGCAGGGCCGGAGAGACCCAGTACTTC. It translates to CASSGPLGRAGETQYF. Full variable domain (outside the CDR3, taken from reference TRBV2 and TRBJ2-5): EPEVTQTPSHQVTQMGQEVILRCVPISNHLYFYWYRQILGQKVEFLVSFYNNEISEKSEIFDDQFSVERPDGSNFTLKIRSTKLEDSAMYFCASSGPLGRAGETQYFGPGTRLLVL.

This clone came up once. The chain recombines TRBV11-3 with TRBJ2-1; TRBD1 is a possible D gene (5 bases). The V gene's germline CDR1 is SGHNT and CDR2 YENEEA. V was shortened by 4 bases and J by 4 bases, with 8 bases between the two germline ends. The CDR3 covers 13 residues. The CDR3 DNA sequence: TGTGCCAGCAGCTCGGACACGTACAATGAGCAGTTCTTC. Its protein is CASSSDTYNEQFF. Based on the CDR3 plus reference TRBV11-3 and TRBJ2-1, the full variable domain is EAGVVQSPRYKIIEKKQPVAFWCNPISGHNTLYWYLQNLGQGPELLIRYENEEAVDDSQLPKDRFSAERLKGVDSTLKIQPAELGDSAVYLCASSSDTYNEQFFGPGTRLTVL.

The chain links TRBV7-9 to TRBJ2-1, with 10 bases lining up with TRBD2. CDR3 length: 16 amino acids. Per the germline V gene, CDR1 is SEHNR and CDR2 is FQNEAQ (reference sequence). V lost 7 bases, J lost 2 bases, and 8 bases stayed unmatched. The chain's CDR3 is CASTKPTSGAYNEQFF. The DNA of the CDR3 is TGTGCCAGCACCAAACCCACTAGCGGGGCCTACAATGAGCAGTTCTTC.

This rearrangement joins TRBV28 to TRBJ1-6, with D maybe TRBD1 (5 bases). This CDR3 comprises 15 residues. Germline V CDR1 and CDR2: MDHEN, SYDVKM. V shed 4 bases and J shed 5 bases, with 12 bases lying between them. Written as DNA, the CDR3 is TGTGCCAGCAGTTCTAAACAGGCGGATAATTCACCCCTCCACTTT. Protein sequence: CASSSKQADNSPLHF. The complete variable domain, with remaining parts taken from reference TRBV28 and TRBJ1-6, reads DVKVTQSSRYLVKRTGEKVFLECVQDMDHENMFWYRQDPGLGLRLIYFSYDVKMKEKGDIPEGYSVSREKKERFSLILESASTNQTSMYLCASSSKQADNSPLHFGNGTRLTVT.

The chain uses TRBV9 and TRBJ2-2; D remains unclear. CDR1 is SGDLS and CDR2 is YYNGEE in the germline V gene. The V and J ends lost 0 bases and 4 bases respectively, with 10 bases between them. This CDR3 spans 15 amino acids. CDR3 in amino acids: CASSVAGQITGELFF. CDR3 DNA: TGTGCCAGCAGCGTAGCTGGGCAGATCACCGGGGAGCTGTTTTTT.

The chain carries TRBV12-3 or TRBV12-4 and TRBJ1-5; D unresolved. The CDR3 is 13 residues long. The V gene lost 8 bases and the J gene lost 4 bases, with 12 bases spanning the gap. The CDR3 DNA sequence: TGTGCCAGCGCTAGGGAGCGGAATCAGCCCCAGCATTTT. The encoded protein is CASARERNQPQHF.

This clone showed up just a few times. The rearrangement uses TRBV5-6 and TRBJ2-2; 7 positions agree with TRBD2. V gave up 0 bases and J gave up 0 bases; unmatched junction bases: 2. This CDR3 is built from 16 residues. CDR1 and CDR2 (germline): SGHDT, YYEEEE. The CDR3 DNA is TGTGCCAGCAGCTTGGGACTAGCTACGAACACCGGGGAGCTGTTTTTT. Protein sequence: CASSLGLATNTGELFF.

This chain joins TRBV7-2 and TRBJ2-7; TRBD1 matches at 8 bases. The ends lost 6 bases at V and 2 bases at J; junction bases unmatched: 9. The CDR3 covers 15 residues. CDR1 SGHTA and CDR2 FQGNSA come from the germline V gene. CDR3 loop: CASRQTGDLPYEQYF. The CDR3 nucleotides are TGTGCCAGCAGACAGACAGGGGATCTACCCTACGAGCAGTACTTC.